What follows are 25 T cell receptor beta chains derived from one specimen sequenced in a study of cytomegalovirus exposure and HLA in healthy donors. Clones were read by immunoSEQ multiplex PCR, and TCRdb kept only the in-frame ones, dropping some. The table has 200,000 to 250,000 clones, around 87% seen once. The sequenced sample consisted of PBMCs. These receptors came from a woman aged 18-29 years in good health and CMV-seropositive.

This clone appeared once. The rearrangement uses TRBV18 and TRBJ2-7; 11 positions match TRBD2. The germline V gene encodes CDR1 KGHSH and CDR2 LQKENI. The CDR3 contains 15 residues. The V segment lost 3 bases and the J segment 1 base; nucleotides outside the gene matches: 2. CDR3 sequence (DNA): TGTGCCAGCTCACCTACTAGCGGGGGTTCCTACGAGCAGTACTTC. As protein: CASSPTSGGSYEQYF.

There are a few counts of this clone. The chain recombines TRBV5-1 with TRBJ2-7; 7 nucleotides agree with TRBD2. Losses at the gene ends were 4 bases for V and 5 bases for J; bases not matched to a gene: 6. The CDR3 extends over 13 amino acids. CDR1 and CDR2 (germline): SGHRS, YFSETQ. The CDR3 nucleotides are TGCGCCAGCAGCCCGGGGGGTATCGACGAGCAGTACTTC. It is translated as CASSPGGIDEQYF.

The chain has TRBV6-5 and TRBJ1-1, with TRBD1 as a possible D gene (6 bases). CDR1 and CDR2 (germline): MNHEY, SVGAGI. V was cut by 11 bases and J by 4 bases, with 23 bases left in between. The CDR3 is 15 amino acids. In DNA, the CDR3 is TGTGCCGATGTTAATGAACAGGGATGGAGCACTGAAGCTTTCTTT. Translating gives CADVNEQGWSTEAFF.

The chain has TRBV19 and TRBJ1-1; maybe TRBD1 (6 bases). The ends were cut back, 2 bases at V and 2 bases at J, with 9 bases in the middle. Germline-derived CDR1 and CDR2 are LNHDA and SQIVND (reference sequence). CDR3 length: 14 amino acids. CDR3 sequence: CASSIRGFNTEAFF. As DNA, the CDR3 is TGTGCCAGTAGTATAAGGGGGTTCAACACTGAAGCTTTCTTT.

The chain recombines TRBV6-5 with TRBJ2-3; TRBD2 aligns across 10 bases. The V gene's germline CDR1 is MNHEY and CDR2 SVGAGI. The CDR3 contains 15 residues. V was pared by 5 bases and J by 3 bases, with 5 bases of the junction left unmatched. CDR3 in DNA: TGTGCCAGCAGTCGAGGACTAGCGGCTACAGATACGCAGTATTTT. Translated: CASSRGLAATDTQYF.

This chain joins TRBV5-4 and TRBJ2-4; D is perhaps TRBD1 (5 bases). Looked up from germline, CDR1 is SGHNT and CDR2 is YYREEE (reference sequence). V was trimmed by 7 bases and J by 7 bases, leaving 21 bases between them. The CDR3 length is 15 residues. Here the CDR3 DNA reads TGTGCCAGCTCGCCTTCGGCTCTTCCAGGGAACATTCAGTACTTC. Translating gives CASSPSALPGNIQYF.

This chain connects TRBV9 to TRBJ1-1; perhaps TRBD1 as D (5 bases). The V end was cut by 4 bases, the J end by 1 base, with 11 bases between. Germline CDR1 SGDLS, CDR2 YYNGEE. This CDR3 is built from 14 residues. The CDR3 region is CASSFRDGNTEAFF. DNA for the CDR3: TGTGCCAGCAGCTTCAGGGATGGGAACACTGAAGCTTTCTTT.

On this clone itself: The identical CDR3 is also encoded by other nucleotide sequences in the sample. The gene calls are TRBV5-1 and TRBJ1-1; D is ambiguous. Between the trimmed V and J ends, which lost 3 bases and 2 bases, there was a span of 11 bases. CDR3 length equals 14 residues. From germline, CDR1 is SGHRS and CDR2 YFSETQ. CDR3 loop: CASSSLEGNTEAFF. CDR3 coding DNA: TGCGCCAGCAGCTCCCTTGAGGGAAACACTGAAGCTTTCTTT.

Only one count was recorded for this clone. Additional DNA sequences in this sample encode the identical CDR3. The CDR3 loop reads CAWSVLAGALTGELFF. CDR3 bases: TGTGCCTGGAGTGTACTAGCGGGAGCTTTGACCGGGGAGCTGTTTTTT. The J gene is TRBJ2-2, the V gene TRBV30, with TRBD2 identical over 11 bases. This CDR3 has 16 amino acids. J was trimmed by 5 bases and V by 0 bases; bases with no gene match: 5. Germline loops: CDR1 GTSNPN, CDR2 SVGIG (reference sequence).

The gene calls are TRBV6-5 and TRBJ2-3, with D uncertain. Per the germline V gene, CDR1 is MNHEY and CDR2 is SVGAGI. This CDR3 contains 14 residues. V was pared by 2 bases and J by 1 base, with 7 bases between. The CDR3 reads CASSYIFGTDTQYF. In nucleotides, the CDR3 is TGTGCCAGCAGTTACATCTTCGGCACAGATACGCAGTATTTT.

Remarks on this clone: The junction differs from germline at one of its ends, possibly a read error. The chain employs TRBV5-6 and TRBJ2-7, with TRBD1 identical over 8 bases. The CDR3 consists of 11 residues. CDR1 and CDR2 from the germline V gene are SGHDT and YYEEEE. In nucleotides, the CDR3 is TGTGCCAGCAGCTCGACAGGGGCCTACCTCTTC. Its translation is CASSSTGAYLF. The full variable domain, rest sourced from reference TRBV5-6 and TRBJ2-7, is DAGVTQSPTHLIKTRGQQVTLRCSPKSGHDTVSWYQQALGQGPQFIFQYYEEEERQRGNFPDRFSGHQFPNYSSELNVNALLLGDSALYLCASSSTGAYLFGPGTRLTVT.

This chain links TRBV9 with TRBJ1-2; no clear D. The CDR3 spans 13 residues. Trimming removed 4 bases from V and 0 bases from J, with 7 bases in between. CDR1 and CDR2 (germline): SGDLS, YYNGEE. The CDR3 reads CASSPPTNYGYTF. CDR3 nucleotide sequence: TGTGCCAGCAGCCCCCCAACTAACTATGGCTACACCTTC.

The chain joins TRBV6-5 to TRBJ1-4, with D tentatively TRBD1 (5 bases). The CDR3 is 14 amino acids. Germline assignment: CDR1 MNHEY and CDR2 SVGAGI. V lost 5 bases and J 3 bases, leaving 10 bases between the germline ends. CDR3 sequence (DNA): TGTGCCAGCAGTCGACAGAATCCTAATGAAAAACTGTTTTTT. This sequence encodes CASSRQNPNEKLFF.

At least ten counts were recorded for this clone. Other DNA sequences of this sample code for an identical CDR3. This rearrangement joins TRBV20-1 to TRBJ2-5; D unclear. This CDR3 has 11 amino acids. From germline, CDR1 is DFQATT and CDR2 SNEGSKA (reference sequence). V lost 4 bases, J lost 5 bases, and 8 bases lay in between. CDR3 bases: TGCAGTGCTACTTTAGAGGAGACCCAGTACTTC. It is translated as CSATLEETQYF.

The chain is built from TRBV2 and TRBJ1-1; TRBD1 matches 7 bases. Trimming took 8 bases from V and 0 from J; bases not matched to a gene: 3. Germline V CDR1 and CDR2: SNHLY, FYNNEI. This CDR3 is built from 13 residues. The CDR3 loop reads CASAGQMNTEAFF. CDR3 DNA: TGTGCCAGCGCGGGACAGATGAACACTGAAGCTTTCTTT.

The V call is TRBV12-1, the J call TRBJ2-1; TRBD2, the table's D call, lacks a check against the DNA. TRBV12-1 is recorded as a pseudogene. The CDR3 loop spans 13 amino acids. The CDR3 reads CASSLRIVGDQFF. The CDR3 DNA is TGTGCCAGCAGCCTCAGGATTGTCGGGGATCAGTTCTTC.

V usage is TRBV19 and J usage is TRBJ2-6, with D tentatively TRBD1 (7 bases). The V end was cut by 8 bases, the J end by 1 base, with 12 bases between. The CDR3 is made up of 15 amino acids. Germline lookup yields CDR1 LNHDA and CDR2 SQIVND (reference sequence). CDR3 in DNA: TGTGCCAGTGCGCAGGGGGGATCTGGGGCCAACGTCCTGACTTTC. The encoded protein is CASAQGGSGANVLTF.

The chain is built from TRBV28 and TRBJ2-3; D is unclear. The ends were cut back, 5 bases at V and 1 base at J, with 16 bases in the middle. The CDR3 runs 16 residues. From germline, CDR1 is MDHEN and CDR2 SYDVKM. The DNA of the CDR3 is TGTGCCAGCAGTCTCTCTTTCCCGGGTGGCACAGATACGCAGTATTTT. Translating gives CASSLSFPGGTDTQYF. Filled out from reference TRBV28 and TRBJ2-3, the complete variable domain reads DVKVTQSSRYLVKRTGEKVFLECVQDMDHENMFWYRQDPGLGLRLIYFSYDVKMKEKGDIPEGYSVSREKKERFSLILESASTNQTSMYLCASSLSFPGGTDTQYFGPGTRLTVL.

V usage is TRBV13 and J usage is TRBJ2-1; 7 nucleotides match TRBD2. Germline loops: CDR1 PRHDT, CDR2 FYEKMQ (reference sequence). With 4 bases clipped from V and 4 bases from J, the junction kept 10 bases outside the gene matches. There are 16 residues in the CDR3. Here the CDR3 reads CASSSHPSGGYNEQFF. Written as DNA, the CDR3 is TGTGCCAGCAGCTCCCACCCTAGCGGAGGTTACAATGAGCAGTTCTTC.

The chain couples TRBV11-2 to TRBJ2-7; TRBD2 is a possible D gene (5 bases). Germline-derived CDR1 and CDR2 are SGHAT and FQNNGV. The CDR3 spans 16 residues. The germline V and J ends were trimmed by 5 bases and 6 bases, with 23 bases remaining between them. CDR3 in amino acids: CASSLGLSVFSGEQYF. CDR3 bases: TGTGCCAGCAGCCTAGGACTTAGCGTTTTTTCGGGCGAGCAGTACTTC.

This clone was detected a few times. The chain joins TRBV2 to TRBJ2-7; unclear D gene. This CDR3 region has 12 residues. Germline V gene lookup returns CDR1 SNHLY and CDR2 FYNNEI. V lost 4 bases and J 3 bases, leaving 7 bases between the germline ends. The CDR3 here is CASSVELYEQYF. The CDR3 coding sequence is TGTGCCAGCAGTGTAGAGCTCTACGAGCAGTACTTC. The full variable domain, completed using reference TRBV2 and TRBJ2-7, is EPEVTQTPSHQVTQMGQEVILRCVPISNHLYFYWYRQILGQKVEFLVSFYNNEISEKSEIFDDQFSVERPDGSNFTLKIRSTKLEDSAMYFCASSVELYEQYFGPGTRLTVT.

The J gene is TRBJ1-2, the V gene TRBV9; a possible D gene is TRBD1 (6 bases). The CDR3 extends over 12 amino acids. Trimming removed 2 bases at V and 4 bases at J, with 6 bases between. Germline assignment: CDR1 SGDLS and CDR2 YYNGEE. CDR3 loop: CASSVDSYGYTF. DNA for the CDR3: TGTGCCAGCAGCGTGGACAGCTATGGCTACACCTTC.

The chain employs TRBV30 and TRBJ2-3, with 9 bases aligning to TRBD2. The germline CDR1 and CDR2 sequences are GTSNPN and SVGIG (reference sequence). There are 17 residues in the CDR3. V dropped 2 bases and J dropped 3; count of bases not matched to a gene: 12. CDR3 protein: CAWSLWGLAQRTDTQYF. CDR3 in DNA: TGTGCCTGGAGTCTATGGGGACTAGCCCAGCGTACAGATACGCAGTATTTT. Looking up the rest from reference TRBV30 and TRBJ2-3 gives the full variable domain: SQTIHQWPATLVQPVGSPLSLECTVEGTSNPNLYWYRQAAGRGLQLLFYSVGIGQISSEVPQNLSASRPQDRQFILSSKKLLLSDSGFYLCAWSLWGLAQRTDTQYFGPGTRLTVL.

The chain employs TRBV9 and TRBJ1-2, with 8 bases that match TRBD1. V dropped 4 bases and J dropped 2; count of bases not matched to a gene: 4. Germline CDR1 SGDLS, CDR2 YYNGEE. CDR3 length equals 14 residues. CDR3 in DNA: TGTGCCAGCAGCCCGGGACAGGAGAACTATGGCTACACCTTC. Translation gives CASSPGQENYGYTF.

This rearrangement joins TRBV10-3 to TRBJ2-7; the match to TRBD1 covers 10 bases. Unmatched junction bases numbered 3, after V lost 3 bases and J lost 1 base. The germline CDR1 and CDR2 sequences are ENHRY and SYGVKD. The CDR3 is 15 amino acids. The CDR3 bases are TGTGCCATCAGTGAACCGGGACAGGGGTCCTACGAGCAGTACTTC. Its translation: CAISEPGQGSYEQYF.